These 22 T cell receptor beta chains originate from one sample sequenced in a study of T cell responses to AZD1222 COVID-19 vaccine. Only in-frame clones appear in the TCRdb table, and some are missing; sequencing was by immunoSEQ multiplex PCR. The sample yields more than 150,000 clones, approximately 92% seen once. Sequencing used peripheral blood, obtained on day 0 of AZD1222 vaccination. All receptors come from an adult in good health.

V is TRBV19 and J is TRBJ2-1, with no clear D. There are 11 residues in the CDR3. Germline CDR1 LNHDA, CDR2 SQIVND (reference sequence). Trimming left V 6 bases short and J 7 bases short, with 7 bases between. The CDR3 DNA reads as TGTGCCAGTAGGGACGGGAATGAGCAGTTCTTC. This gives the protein CASRDGNEQFF.

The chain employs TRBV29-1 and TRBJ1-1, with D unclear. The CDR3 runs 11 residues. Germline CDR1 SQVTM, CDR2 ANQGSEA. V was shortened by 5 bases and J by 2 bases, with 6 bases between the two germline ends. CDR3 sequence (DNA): TGCAGCGTTCGGTTAAACACTGAAGCTTTCTTT. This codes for CSVRLNTEAFF.

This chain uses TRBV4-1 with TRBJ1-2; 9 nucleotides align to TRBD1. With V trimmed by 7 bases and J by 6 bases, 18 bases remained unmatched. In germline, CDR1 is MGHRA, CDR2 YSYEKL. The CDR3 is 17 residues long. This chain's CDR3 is CASTPPGRNRGQDGYTF. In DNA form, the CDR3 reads TGCGCCAGCACACCTCCGGGCAGGAACAGGGGGCAAGATGGCTACACCTTC.

CDR3 nucleotide sequence: TGTGCCAGCAGCTTACCGACTAGCGGGAACAATGAGCAGTTCTTC. Its protein product is CASSLPTSGNNEQFF. J is TRBJ2-1 and V is TRBV7-3; TRBD2 matches at 11 bases. With 2 bases clipped from V and 5 bases from J, the junction kept 2 bases outside the gene matches. From germline, CDR1 is SGHTA and CDR2 FQGTGA. The CDR3 loop spans 15 amino acids.

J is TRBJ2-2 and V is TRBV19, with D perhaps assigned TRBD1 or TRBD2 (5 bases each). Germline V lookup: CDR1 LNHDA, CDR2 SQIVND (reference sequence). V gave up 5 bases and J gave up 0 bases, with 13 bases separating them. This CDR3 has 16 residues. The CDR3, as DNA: TGTGCCAGTAGTGTCCCGGGACGGACGAACACCGGGGAGCTGTTTTTT. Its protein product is CASSVPGRTNTGELFF.

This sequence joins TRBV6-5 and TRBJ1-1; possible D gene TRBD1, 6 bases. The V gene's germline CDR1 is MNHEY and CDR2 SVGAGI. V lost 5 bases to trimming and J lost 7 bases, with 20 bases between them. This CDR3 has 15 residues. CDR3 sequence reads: CASSRKDRGSFEAFF. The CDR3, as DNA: TGTGCCAGCAGTCGAAAGGACAGAGGCTCCTTTGAAGCTTTCTTT.

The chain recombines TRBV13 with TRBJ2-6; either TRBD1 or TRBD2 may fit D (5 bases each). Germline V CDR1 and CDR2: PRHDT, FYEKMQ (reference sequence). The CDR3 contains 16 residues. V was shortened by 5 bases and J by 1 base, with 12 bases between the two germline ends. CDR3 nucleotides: TGTGCCAGCAGCCGTTGGGACCTTTCTGGGGCCAACGTCCTGACTTTC. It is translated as CASSRWDLSGANVLTF.

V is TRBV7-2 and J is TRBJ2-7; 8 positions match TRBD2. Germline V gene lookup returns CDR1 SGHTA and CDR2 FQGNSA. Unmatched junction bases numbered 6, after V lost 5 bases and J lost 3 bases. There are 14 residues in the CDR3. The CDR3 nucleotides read TGTGCCAGCAGCAATAGCGGGGATCTCTACGAGCAGTACTTC. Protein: CASSNSGDLYEQYF.

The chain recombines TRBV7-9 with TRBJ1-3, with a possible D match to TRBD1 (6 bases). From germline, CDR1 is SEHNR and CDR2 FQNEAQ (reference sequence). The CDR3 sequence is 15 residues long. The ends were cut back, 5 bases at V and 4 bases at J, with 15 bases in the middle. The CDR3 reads CASSRDTAKGNTIYF. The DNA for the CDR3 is TGTGCCAGCAGCCGGGACACGGCGAAGGGAAACACCATATATTTT.

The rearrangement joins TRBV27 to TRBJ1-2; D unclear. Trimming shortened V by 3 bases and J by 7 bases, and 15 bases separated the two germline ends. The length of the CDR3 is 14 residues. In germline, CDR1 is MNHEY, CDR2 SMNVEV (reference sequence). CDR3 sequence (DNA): TGTGCCAGCAGTTTGGCAGGCGTCGTGGGTGGCTACACCTTC. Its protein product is CASSLAGVVGGYTF.

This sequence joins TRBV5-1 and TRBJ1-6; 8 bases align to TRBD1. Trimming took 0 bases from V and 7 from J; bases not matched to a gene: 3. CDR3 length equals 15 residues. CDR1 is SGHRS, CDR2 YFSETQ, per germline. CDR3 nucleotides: TGCGCCAGCAGCTTGGATGGGGACAGGAATTCACCCCTCCACTTT. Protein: CASSLDGDRNSPLHF.

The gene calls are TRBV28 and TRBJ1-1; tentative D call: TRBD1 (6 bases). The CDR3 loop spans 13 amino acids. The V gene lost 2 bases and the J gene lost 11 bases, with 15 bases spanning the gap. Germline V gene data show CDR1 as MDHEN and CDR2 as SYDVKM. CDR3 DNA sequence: TGTGCCAGCAGTTTAGAGGGGGGGGACTCGGCTTTCTTT. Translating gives CASSLEGGDSAFF.

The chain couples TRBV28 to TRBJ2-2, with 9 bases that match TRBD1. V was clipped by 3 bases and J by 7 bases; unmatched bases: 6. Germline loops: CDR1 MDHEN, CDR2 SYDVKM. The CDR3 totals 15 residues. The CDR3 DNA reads TGTGCCAGCAGTTTCGTGACAGGGGGGGACGGGGAGCTGTTTTTT. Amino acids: CASSFVTGGDGELFF.

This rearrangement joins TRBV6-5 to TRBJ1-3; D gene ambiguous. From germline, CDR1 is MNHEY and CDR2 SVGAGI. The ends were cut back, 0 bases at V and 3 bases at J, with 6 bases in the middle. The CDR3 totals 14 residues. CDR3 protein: CASSYSKGGNTIYF. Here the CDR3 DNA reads TGTGCCAGCAGTTACTCGAAGGGTGGAAACACCATATATTTT.

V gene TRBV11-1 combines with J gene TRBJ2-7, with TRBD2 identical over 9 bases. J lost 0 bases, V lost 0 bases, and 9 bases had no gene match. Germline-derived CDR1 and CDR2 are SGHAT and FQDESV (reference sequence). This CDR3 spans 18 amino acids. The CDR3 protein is CASSLAETSGDSSYEQYF. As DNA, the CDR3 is TGTGCCAGCAGCTTAGCGGAGACTAGCGGAGATAGCTCCTACGAGCAGTACTTC.

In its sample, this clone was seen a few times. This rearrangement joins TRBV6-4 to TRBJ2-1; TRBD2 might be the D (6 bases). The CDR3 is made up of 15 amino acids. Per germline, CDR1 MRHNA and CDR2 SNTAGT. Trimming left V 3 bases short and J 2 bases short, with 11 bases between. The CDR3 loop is CASSEIAEAYNEQFF. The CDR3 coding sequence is TGTGCCAGCAGTGAGATAGCGGAGGCCTACAATGAGCAGTTCTTC.

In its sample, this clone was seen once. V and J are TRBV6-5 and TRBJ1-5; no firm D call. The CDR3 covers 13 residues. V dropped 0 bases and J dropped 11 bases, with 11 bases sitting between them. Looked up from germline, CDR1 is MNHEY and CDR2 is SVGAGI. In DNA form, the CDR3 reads TGTGCCAGCAGTTACTCCGGGATCTCTACCCAGCATTTT. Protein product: CASSYSGISTQHF.

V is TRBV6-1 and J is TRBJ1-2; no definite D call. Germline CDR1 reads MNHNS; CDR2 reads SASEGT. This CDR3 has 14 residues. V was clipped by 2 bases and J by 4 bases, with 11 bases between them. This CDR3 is CASSENGVRYGYTF. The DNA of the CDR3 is TGTGCCAGCAGTGAAAACGGGGTACGCTATGGCTACACCTTC.

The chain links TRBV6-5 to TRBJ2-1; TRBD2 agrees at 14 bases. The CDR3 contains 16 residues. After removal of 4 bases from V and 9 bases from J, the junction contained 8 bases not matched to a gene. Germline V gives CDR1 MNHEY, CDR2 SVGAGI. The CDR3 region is CASSFGTSGSVSEQFF. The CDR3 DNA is TGTGCCAGCAGTTTCGGGACTAGCGGGAGCGTAAGTGAGCAGTTCTTC.

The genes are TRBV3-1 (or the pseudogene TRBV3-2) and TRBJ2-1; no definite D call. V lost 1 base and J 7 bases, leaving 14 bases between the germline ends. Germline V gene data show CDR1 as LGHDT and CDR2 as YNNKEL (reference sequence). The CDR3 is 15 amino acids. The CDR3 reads CASSQGAGPLNEQFF. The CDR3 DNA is TGTGCCAGCAGCCAAGGTGCAGGACCCCTGAATGAGCAGTTCTTC.

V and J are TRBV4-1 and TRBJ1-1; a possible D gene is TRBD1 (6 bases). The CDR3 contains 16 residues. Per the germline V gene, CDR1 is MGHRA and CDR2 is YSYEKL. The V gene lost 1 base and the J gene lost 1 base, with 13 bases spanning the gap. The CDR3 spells CASSQVLRGENTEAFF. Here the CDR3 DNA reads TGCGCCAGCAGCCAAGTTCTCAGGGGTGAGAACACTGAAGCTTTCTTT.

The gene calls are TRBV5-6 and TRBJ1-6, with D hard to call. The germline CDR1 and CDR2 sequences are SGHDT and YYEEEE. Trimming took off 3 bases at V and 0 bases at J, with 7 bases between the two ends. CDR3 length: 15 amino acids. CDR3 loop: CASSSRSSYNSPLHF. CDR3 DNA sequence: TGTGCCAGCAGCTCCAGGAGCTCCTATAATTCACCCCTCCACTTT.